This entry lists 8 T cell receptor beta chains sequenced from one sample in a study of T cell repertoires in cytomegalovirus infection. The antigens of these receptors remain unknown. TCRdb recomputed calls from the reads with MiXCR, one row per CDR3 protein. The data contain around 800,000 distinct CDR3 sequences, approximately 32% of them singletons. This specimen consisted of cultured CD8+ T cells from PBMCs, obtained from culture after CMV antigen stimulation. Every receptor here comes from a human donor in good health (CMV status not recorded). Some clones in this sample may be carry-over from other donors' samples.

The genes are TRBV27 and TRBJ1-1; 10 positions agree with TRBD1. The CDR3 length is 14 residues. V trimming: 6 bases; J trimming: 5 bases; junction bases outside the gene matches: 6. The germline V gene encodes CDR1 MNHEY and CDR2 SMNVEV (reference sequence). The CDR3: CASRGQGGWTEAFF. DNA of the CDR3: TGTGCCAGCAGAGGACAGGGGGGATGGACTGAAGCTTTCTTT.

This clonotype has more than one count but fewer than ten. The chain combines TRBV12-3 or TRBV12-4 with TRBJ2-7; TRBD1 might be the D (6 bases). The CDR3 loop spans 16 amino acids. With 4 bases removed from V and 1 base from J, the gap between germline ends came to 17 bases. The CDR3 loop is CASSYGQGSRSYEQYF. For the CDR3, the DNA is TGTGCCAGCAGTTATGGGCAGGGGTCAAGATCCTACGAGCAGTACTTC.

The chain employs TRBV11-3 and TRBJ2-5, with TRBD1 matching 9 bases. V lost 5 bases to trimming and J lost 3 bases; unmatched junction nucleotides: 7. The germline V gene has CDR1 SGHNT and CDR2 YENEEA. The CDR3 is 15 amino acids. The CDR3 DNA reads TGTGCCAGCAGCGCTCGAGGGGACAGGGAAGAGACCCAGTACTTC. As protein: CASSARGDREETQYF.

This clonotype was observed a handful of times. The rearrangement links TRBV5-6 to TRBJ1-1, with D unclear. V lost 2 bases and J lost 5, with 13 bases in between. Germline V gene data show CDR1 as SGHDT and CDR2 as YYEEEE. The CDR3 is made up of 14 amino acids. The CDR3 here is CASSLGTSLTEAFF. The CDR3 bases are TGTGCCAGCAGCTTAGGAACCAGTTTGACTGAAGCTTTCTTT.

The rearrangement links TRBV27 to TRBJ2-3; the D is unclear. Trimming stripped 5 bases from V and 6 bases from J, with 18 bases between. Germline assignment: CDR1 MNHEY and CDR2 SMNVEV (reference sequence). This CDR3 contains 15 residues. Written as DNA, the CDR3 is TGTGCCAGCAGTCCCCTAAAAGGCCAGCCGGATACGCAGTATTTT. Its translation: CASSPLKGQPDTQYF.

The chain is built from TRBV27 and TRBJ1-3; D is perhaps TRBD1 (5 bases). The CDR3 spans 18 residues. Trimming shortened V by 2 bases and J by 3 bases, and 20 bases separated the two germline ends. Germline values: CDR1 MNHEY, CDR2 SMNVEV (reference sequence). The CDR3 DNA sequence: TGTGCCAGCAGTTTAGCTACCCCCAAAGGGGACCGTGGAAACACCATATATTTT. Encoded protein: CASSLATPKGDRGNTIYF.

This clonotype was picked up a small number of times. This chain links TRBV7-9 with TRBJ2-7; perhaps TRBD1 as D (5 bases). Germline CDR1 reads SEHNR; CDR2 reads FQNEAQ (reference sequence). The germline V and J ends were trimmed by 5 bases and 9 bases, with 17 bases remaining between them. This CDR3 comprises 13 residues. The CDR3 loop reads CASSLDQTDRQYF. As DNA, the CDR3 is TGTGCCAGCAGCCTCGACCAGACAGATCGGCAGTACTTC.

This chain connects TRBV10-3 to TRBJ2-5; tentative D call: TRBD1 (6 bases). This CDR3 is 12 amino acids long. Germline CDR1 is ENHRY and CDR2 is SYGVKD. The V end was cut by 11 bases, the J end by 1 base, with 11 bases between. The CDR3 loop reads CAVRDTQETQYF. The CDR3 DNA is TGTGCCGTACGGGACACCCAAGAGACCCAGTACTTC.